This TCR beta chain was found in a study of T-cell memory formation after mild COVID-19. As for the study in general: TCR clustering was largely donor specific. Study results and caveats: Confirmation was lacking for SARS-CoV-2 specificity of second-wave clones that peaked on day 37. Contracting CD8+ clones were enriched in EMRA, CD4+ mainly in CM and EM. CD4/CD8 balance held among clones contracting day 15 to 85, and later expanders leaned CD4+.

For this clonotype: Its antigen is as yet unknown.

Trimming took off 7 bases at V and 1 base at J, with 15 bases between the two ends. This CDR3 is built from 15 residues. Germline lookup yields CDR1 MNHEY and CDR2 SMNVEV (reference sequence). Each CDR3 protein is one row after TCRdb ran MiXCR on the 5' RACE reads. In the table there are 400,000 to 550,000 distinct CDR3 sequences, around 25% of which are singletons. This chain uses TRBV27 with TRBJ2-3; D possibly corresponds to TRBD2 (6 bases). The sample comprised PBMCs or a T cell subset sorted from them (not recorded which). The sequence derives from an adult woman who had mild COVID-19 (a few samples of this study predate the infection). Cell type and time point are not known. CDR3 in DNA: TGTGCCAGCATCCAGAGACTAGACGGCACAGATACGCAGTATTTT. As protein: CASIQRLDGTDTQYF.